This record looks at one T cell receptor beta chain sequence and its context. The antigen is undetermined. The sample comes from a study of cytomegalovirus exposure and HLA in healthy donors. V dropped 1 base and J dropped 5 bases, with 11 bases sitting between them. This CDR3 contains 14 residues. Germline CDR1 MGHRA, CDR2 YSYEKL. PCR was performed using 60 Vbeta and 13 Jbeta primers. As processed by the authors: As a later analysis found, there were 80 million or so unique TCR beta chains, of which roughly 11 million were shared. Only in-frame clones appear in the TCRdb table, and some are missing; sequencing was by immunoSEQ multiplex PCR. The DNA gave D and trimming, while V, J and clone size come from that table. The data hold 95,000 to 120,000 clones, with 82% observed a single time. Regarding the study as a whole: When analyzed later, a missense DCLRE1C variant was found to be linked to TCR beta V- and J-gene trimming.

The chain recombines TRBV4-1 with TRBJ1-2; D remains unclear. The receptor was isolated from a woman between 18 and 30 years old in good health and CMV-seronegative. What was sequenced was PBMCs. CDR3 bases: TGCGCCAGCAGCCAAGTCATGGGGAGGTATGGCTACACCTTC. It translates to CASSQVMGRYGYTF.